What follows is one TCR beta chain and its context. The antigen it binds to is not known. Nothing much larger sits one base from this clone, and base qualities are not available. V loses 2 bases at its end and J loses 9 bases; junction bases beyond the gene matches: 8. CDR3 length: 15 amino acids, cysteine to phenylalanine. The only DNA kept is the CDR3, 45 bases in frame from the first base. CDR1 and CDR2 (MNHEY, SMNVEV) derive from the germline V gene (reference sequence). The immunoSEQ Assay was used to sequence TCRbeta CDR3 regions. After extraction, genomic DNA underwent amplification by bias-controlled multiplex PCR, followed by high-throughput sequencing. As for the authors' bioinformatics: To quantify the absolute abundance of each unique TCRbeta CDR3 region, sequences were collapsed and filtered. T cell fraction was estimated by normalization of TCRbeta template counts to usable DNA, with usable DNA being measured through amplification of reference genes present in all nucleated cells. Repertoire TCRs were annotated as SARS-CoV-2-specific when V gene, CDR3 amino acid sequence and J gene were exactly matched to a known reactive TCR set. MIRA supplied the reference SARS-CoV-2 TCR set, which was filtered for enrichment in COVID-19-positive ImmuneCODE repertoires so that public or cross-reactive TCRs were removed. Using the MIRA antigens, annotated TCRs were further analysed by specific ORF or by position within an ORF. Depth was the summed frequency of annotated unique rearrangements, while breadth was defined as annotated unique rearrangements over total unique productive rearrangements. TCR breadth was compared between groups using two-sided Wilcoxon rank-sum tests. Held by TCRdb, this immuneACCESS table contains in-frame sequences only and omits some clones. Under half of the omission traces to an unresolved V gene where checked; the cause of the rest is unknown. V and J calls and clone size are given by that table; D and trimming were obtained from the DNA. The sample includes roughly 420,000 clones, with roughly 89% observed a single time. Of the sample, about 2.7% falls within the top ten clones.

The sample's treatment or condition label, in plain terms: around 19 received Ad26.COV2.S at low or high dose, single or two shots; five or six received placebo; per-sample allocation not given. For vaccine and placebo recipients, repertoires were sequenced using samples collected on day 63 after the first injection. In Cohort 1b, 25 to 30 adults aged 18-55 years were enrolled at a single site in Boston, USA, between 29 July and 7 August 2020. Ad26.COV2.S consisted of a replication-incompetent adenovirus type 26 vector by which a prefusion-stabilized SARS-CoV-2 spike protein from the original Wuhan strain was expressed. The data were obtained in a study of Ad26.COV2.S vaccination and SARS-CoV-2 variants (dated by TCRdb to the early 2020s). The study in broad terms: Donors in the vaccine arm were drawn from COV1001, a multicentre, randomized, double-blind, placebo-controlled phase I-IIa trial testing Ad26.COV2.S in healthy adults. Dosing of Ad26.COV2.S was intramuscular, at either 5x10^10 or 1x10^11 viral particles, delivered as one shot or as two shots spaced 56 days apart. Sequencing of the TCRbeta repertoire served to evaluate the specificity and breadth of SARS-CoV-2-reactive T cell receptors following Ad26.COV2.S vaccination. A total of roughly 30 samples were included in the TCR-sequenced set, comprising around 19 Ad26.COV2.S vaccine recipients, 5 placebo recipients and 8 SARS-CoV-2 convalescent individuals. Trial participants were randomized into five groups of five: low-dose or high-dose Ad26.COV2.S given once or twice, or placebo on both occasions. Investigators did not know the trial group allocation while performing experiments and assessing outcomes.

Summary of the overall study and its limitations: It was noted by the authors that total T cell responses may have been underestimated by the TCR breadth and depth analyses. Substantial breadth of spike-specific CD8+ and CD4+ T cell responses was reported after vaccination. Vaccine and placebo recipients had similar non-spike TCR breadth, a finding consistent with the vaccine containing only spike. Spike-specific TCR breadth was higher in Ad26.COV2.S recipients than in placebo recipients (P = 0.0014). The study was not powered to compare responses between vaccine doses or regimens.

Recombination linked TRBV27 to TRBJ2-1; 9 bases in the middle match TRBD2. The sequencing here drew on peripheral blood, taken in a trial of Ad26.COV2.S vaccine versus placebo. The TCR sequence derives from a person aged 18-60 years who received the Ad26.COV2.S COVID-19 vaccine or a placebo. At the DNA level, the sequence is TGTGCCAGCAGTTTACTAGCGGGAAAATACGGTGAGCAGTTCTTC. Its amino acids are CASSLLAGKYGEQFF.